These 22 T cell receptor beta chains were all obtained from the same sample, sequenced in a study of human T cells and chemical hapten exposure. Time point specified: patch test 3, about 24 weeks after DPC sensitization. Treatment: therapeutic diphenylcyclopropenone sensitization with weekly scalp DPC. MiXCR was run by TCRdb on the RACE reads, yielding one entry per CDR3 protein. In the table there are 130,000 or so distinct CDR3 sequences, roughly 10% of which are singletons. The source was whole blood, collected in connection with sensitization to the hapten diphenylcyclopropenone (DPC). These receptor sequences come from a woman aged 45-60 years with alopecia areata. Some clones in this sample may be carry-over from other donors' samples.

This clonotype was seen more than once but under ten times. This sequence joins TRBV12-5 and TRBJ2-3; D is uncertain. V shed 5 bases and J shed 4 bases, with 10 bases lying between them. The germline gives CDR1 LGHNT, CDR2 FRNRAP. The CDR3 sequence is 13 residues long. The CDR3 protein is CASGRDSSDTQYF. The CDR3 DNA reads TGTGCTAGTGGTCGTGACTCTTCAGATACGCAGTATTTT.

This clonotype was seen many times. This CDR3 is CASSIPHAEQFF. Here the CDR3 DNA reads TGTGCCAGCAGCATCCCCCATGCTGAGCAGTTCTTC. This sequence joins TRBV11-2 and TRBJ2-1; D call uncertain. This CDR3 is built from 12 residues. Germline loops: CDR1 SGHAT, CDR2 FQNNGV. V lost 5 bases, J lost 9 bases, and 11 bases lay in between.

This clonotype was seen repeatedly, ten times or more. The CDR3 bases are TGTGCCACCTCTCGCGGACCTAGCACAGATACGCAGTATTTT. The encoded protein is CATSRGPSTDTQYF. The V gene is TRBV7-9, the J gene TRBJ2-3, with no clear D. The CDR3 sequence is 14 residues long. CDR1 and CDR2 (germline): SEHNR, FQNEAQ (reference sequence). The V end was cut by 10 bases, the J end by 0 bases, with 14 bases between. The complete variable domain, with remaining parts taken from reference TRBV7-9 and TRBJ2-3, reads DTGVSQNPRHKITKRGQNVTFRCDPISEHNRLYWYRQTLGQGPEFLTYFQNEAQLEKSRLLSDRFSAERPKGSFSTLEIQRTEQGDSAMYLCATSRGPSTDTQYFGPGTRLTVL.

This clonotype was observed a few times. The V call is TRBV11-2, the J call TRBJ1-3; D remains unclear. In germline, CDR1 is SGHAT, CDR2 FQNNGV. Trimming left V 1 base short and J 4 bases short, with 11 bases between. The CDR3 is 15 residues long. The DNA for the CDR3 is TGTGCCAGCAGCTTAGGGGGTGCAGGCGGAAACACCATATATTTT. Translating it yields CASSLGGAGGNTIYF.

CDR3: CSVGDRIAGANVLTF. The CDR3 nucleotides are TGCAGCGTTGGGGACAGGATAGCTGGGGCCAACGTCCTGACTTTC. This sequence joins TRBV29-1 and TRBJ2-6, with TRBD1 matching 8 bases. V shed 4 bases and J 2 bases; nucleotides not matched to a gene: 4. This CDR3 has 15 amino acids. Germline V gene lookup returns CDR1 SQVTM and CDR2 ANQGSEA.

There are a few counts of this clonotype. The chain carries TRBV25-1 and TRBJ2-7, with 8 bases lining up with TRBD1. The CDR3 totals 15 residues. Germline values: CDR1 MGHDK, CDR2 SYGVNS. V gave up 4 bases and J gave up 6 bases; unmatched junction bases: 11. The CDR3 is CASSAPTGVFAEQYF. In nucleotides, the CDR3 is TGTGCCAGCAGTGCCCCGACAGGGGTTTTTGCCGAGCAGTACTTC.

This clonotype was observed at least ten times. The chain couples TRBV6-5 to TRBJ1-5; D gene ambiguous. The CDR3 is 16 amino acids. Trimming took 5 bases from V and 2 from J, leaving 16 bases between them. Germline values: CDR1 MNHEY, CDR2 SVGAGI. The CDR3 nucleotides are TGTGCCAGCAGTCCCTCTTCGGGATCGGGCAATCAGCCCCAGCATTTT. Its protein product is CASSPSSGSGNQPQHF.

This clonotype was recorded at least ten times. CDR3 residues: CASSFPGDTEAFF. DNA for the CDR3: TGTGCCAGCAGCTTCCCAGGAGACACTGAAGCTTTCTTT. The chain recombines TRBV5-6 with TRBJ1-1; the D is unclear. This CDR3 contains 13 residues. V lost 2 bases, J lost 3 bases, and 8 bases lay in between. Looked up from germline, CDR1 is SGHDT and CDR2 is YYEEEE.

This clonotype has a handful of counts. The rearrangement joins TRBV7-2 to TRBJ1-1; D unresolved. The CDR3 consists of 15 residues. Germline CDR1 reads SGHTA; CDR2 reads FQGNSA. Trimming removed 5 bases from V and 4 bases from J, with 17 bases in between. The CDR3 DNA follows: TGTGCCAGCAGCCCCGGAGGGCCTCCGGGCACTGAAGCTTTCTTT. Residues: CASSPGGPPGTEAFF.

This clonotype was observed at least ten times. V is TRBV12-3 or TRBV12-4 and J is TRBJ2-6; D gene uncertain. The CDR3 runs 14 residues. V was clipped by 6 bases and J by 0 bases, with 6 bases between them. This chain's CDR3 is CASRDFSGANVLTF. The CDR3 DNA sequence: TGTGCCAGCAGGGATTTCTCTGGGGCCAACGTCCTGACTTTC.

This clonotype showed up many times. This chain connects TRBV3-1 to TRBJ2-1, with 7 nucleotides matching TRBD1. The germline CDR1 and CDR2 sequences are LGHDT and YNNKEL (reference sequence). CDR3 length: 15 residues. The V gene end was trimmed by 1 base and the J gene end by 0 bases; junction bases not matched to a gene: 0. The CDR3 sequence is CASSQGDSSYNEQFF. The CDR3, as DNA: TGTGCCAGCAGCCAAGGGGACAGCTCCTACAATGAGCAGTTCTTC.

This clonotype was observed a handful of times. The rearrangement uses TRBV20-1 and TRBJ1-6; TRBD1 matches at 11 bases. V was clipped by 5 bases and J by 3 bases; unmatched bases: 6. This CDR3 comprises 16 residues. Looked up from germline, CDR1 is DFQATT and CDR2 is SNEGSKA (reference sequence). As DNA, the CDR3 is TGCAGTGCTTCAGGACAGGGGGCTGTCTATAATTCACCCCTCCACTTT. Its translation is CSASGQGAVYNSPLHF.

This clonotype was found a few times. The V and J genes are TRBV20-1 and TRBJ2-3; D unresolved. The V end lost 0 bases, the J end lost 1 base, and 5 bases lay between the germline ends. The CDR3 has 13 amino acids. Germline V gene sequence: CDR1 DFQATT, CDR2 SNEGSKA (reference sequence). As DNA, the CDR3 is TGCAGTGCTAGAGACTACCGCACAGATACGCAGTATTTT. It specifies CSARDYRTDTQYF.

The gene calls are TRBV4-2 and TRBJ1-1; unclear D gene. V dropped 1 base and J dropped 8 bases, with 8 bases sitting between them. Germline lookup yields CDR1 LGHNA and CDR2 YNFKEQ. The CDR3 runs to 12 residues. CDR3 DNA: TGTGCCAGCAGCCAAGTGGAAGGGGAAGCTTTCTTT. It yields the protein CASSQVEGEAFF.

This clonotype was counted between two and nine times. This chain links TRBV27 with TRBJ1-5, with TRBD1 as a possible D gene (5 bases). CDR1 is MNHEY and CDR2 is SMNVEV in the germline V gene (reference sequence). V lost 2 bases and J lost 0, with 8 bases in between. CDR3 length: 15 amino acids. The CDR3 sequence: CASSLARVSNQPQHF. The DNA of the CDR3 is TGTGCCAGCAGTTTAGCCAGGGTTAGCAATCAGCCCCAGCATTTT.

The chain has TRBV6-5 and TRBJ1-2; the D gene is possibly TRBD1 (6 bases). V was cut by 6 bases and J by 0 bases, with 14 bases left in between. Germline CDR1 reads MNHEY; CDR2 reads SVGAGI. The CDR3 runs 15 residues. CDR3 protein: CASRYPQGSNYGYTF. The CDR3 nucleotides are TGTGCCAGCAGATACCCCCAGGGGTCTAACTATGGCTACACCTTC.

CDR3 in amino acids: CASSQGVSVLTDTQYF. CDR3 nucleotides: TGTGCCAGCAGCCAAGGGGTTAGCGTCTTAACAGATACGCAGTATTTT. The chain has TRBV3-1 and TRBJ2-3; maybe TRBD2 (5 bases). Germline V gene sequence: CDR1 LGHDT, CDR2 YNNKEL (reference sequence). The CDR3 extends over 16 amino acids. Trimming took off 1 base at V and 3 bases at J, with 14 bases between the two ends.

This clonotype has a count of ten or more. V gene TRBV25-1 combines with J gene TRBJ2-2; possibly TRBD2 for D (5 bases). The CDR3 totals 15 residues. CDR1 and CDR2 (germline): MGHDK, SYGVNS. V was shortened by 6 bases and J by 7 bases, with 18 bases between the two germline ends. CDR3 in amino acids: CASRPGFSGGGELFF. For the CDR3, the DNA is TGTGCCAGCAGACCCGGGTTCTCAGGAGGCGGGGAGCTGTTTTTT.

A few counts support this clonotype. The chain links TRBV7-8 to TRBJ1-5; no definite D call. This CDR3 contains 15 residues. CDR1 SGHVS and CDR2 FQNEAQ come from the germline V gene. V was pared by 5 bases and J by 1 base, with 12 bases between. CDR3 protein: CASSRSVDSNQPQHF. CDR3 nucleotides: TGTGCCAGCAGCCGCTCCGTGGACAGCAATCAGCCCCAGCATTTT.

The sample holds a few counts of this clonotype. V gene TRBV4-3 combines with J gene TRBJ2-1; D could derive from TRBD1 or TRBD2 (5 bases each). CDR1 is LGHNA and CDR2 is YSLEER in the germline V gene. Trimming stripped 6 bases from V and 2 bases from J, with 23 bases between. The CDR3 contains 18 residues. CDR3 DNA: TGCGCCAGCAGACAACCCGGCCGTCCTTGGGACGCCTACAATGAGCAGTTCTTC. Its translation is CASRQPGRPWDAYNEQFF.

This chain uses TRBV12-3 or TRBV12-4 with TRBJ1-4; 8 bases match TRBD1. This CDR3 is 15 amino acids long. The V segment lost 5 bases and the J segment 4 bases; nucleotides outside the gene matches: 6. The CDR3 spells CASSEGQVDNEKLFF. CDR3 nucleotide sequence: TGTGCCAGCAGTGAGGGACAGGTAGATAATGAAAAACTGTTTTTT.

This clonotype has ten or more counts. The V call is TRBV29-1, the J call TRBJ2-1; D may correspond to TRBD1 or TRBD2 (5 bases each). The CDR3 extends over 15 amino acids. V shed 0 bases and J shed 8 bases, with 17 bases lying between them. The germline CDR1 and CDR2 sequences are SQVTM and ANQGSEA. The CDR3 spells CSVEDSLGVVDEQFF. CDR3 coding DNA: TGCAGCGTTGAAGATAGTTTGGGGGTAGTCGATGAGCAGTTCTTC.